This TCR beta chain was sequenced during a study of T-cell reconstitution after alpha-beta-depleted transplantation in children. Study results and limitations: The origin of alpha-beta T cells about two months after transplant was reportedly several hundred expanded graft clones. T-cell numbers and diversity, one year after transplant, stemmed largely from T cells that were newly produced.

This clonotype was counted between two and nine times. Its antigen is undetermined. Preparation of the TCRbeta library was carried out with unique molecular identifiers. TCRdb reprocessed the PCR reads with MiXCR, giving one entry per CDR3 protein. Of about 580,000 distinct CDR3 sequences listed, around 23% were seen once; the top ten hold 13% to 15%. The receptor was isolated from a boy less than two years old who had a stem cell transplant for acute myeloid leukemia, so the T cells may come from the graft donor. The sample was PBMCs, mostly from graft donor cells, taken 360 days after TCRalphabeta/CD19-depleted stem cell transplant.

This chain's CDR3 is CASSLDGQAADTQYF. For the CDR3, the DNA is TGTGCCAGCAGCTTAGATGGGCAGGCGGCAGATACGCAGTATTTT. V gene TRBV13 combines with J gene TRBJ2-3, with no clear D. CDR1 is PRHDT and CDR2 is FYEKMQ in the germline V gene (reference sequence). Trimming pared 1 base from V and 4 bases from J, leaving 12 bases between. This CDR3 contains 15 residues.